This passage covers 25 T cell receptor beta chains from one sample sequenced in a study of cytomegalovirus exposure and HLA in healthy donors. PCR employed 60 Vbeta and 13 Jbeta primers. The assay was immunoSEQ multiplex PCR, and TCRdb's table has in-frame clones only and misses some. The top ten hold 2% to 3% of the sample, which has under 200,000 clones, more than 80% seen once. The sequenced sample was PBMCs. These receptors were obtained from a woman aged 50 to 65 in good health and CMV-seropositive.

For the CDR3, the DNA is TGCGCCAGCAGCCCGGAACCGGGTCCTCCTGATCCGACCCAGTACTTC. Protein: CASSPEPGPPDPTQYF. The rearrangement joins TRBV4-3 to TRBJ2-5; D is unresolved. V was cut by 4 bases and J by 7 bases, with 22 bases left in between. This CDR3 has 16 residues. Germline V lookup: CDR1 LGHNA, CDR2 YSLEER.

V is TRBV5-4 and J is TRBJ2-7; D perhaps matches TRBD1 (6 bases). This CDR3 has 13 residues. Per the germline V gene, CDR1 is SGHNT and CDR2 is YYREEE (reference sequence). V lost 4 bases to trimming and J lost 0 bases, with 8 bases between them. CDR3 bases: TGTGCCAGCAGCAGGGGGAGCTCCTACGAGCAGTACTTC. As protein: CASSRGSSYEQYF. Based on the CDR3 plus reference TRBV5-4 and TRBJ2-7, the full variable domain is ETGVTQSPTHLIKTRGQQVTLRCSSQSGHNTVSWYQQALGQGPQFIFQYYREEENGRGNFPPRFSGLQFPNYSSELNVNALELDDSALYLCASSRGSSYEQYFGPGTRLTVT.

CDR3 loop: CASSPLNQPQHF. The CDR3 coding sequence is TGTGCCAGTAGTCCTCTAAATCAGCCCCAGCATTTT. The chain has TRBV19 and TRBJ1-5; no firm D call. Trimming pared 5 bases from V and 4 bases from J, leaving 6 bases between. The germline gives CDR1 LNHDA, CDR2 SQIVND (reference sequence). The CDR3 covers 12 residues.

This clone was observed a handful of times. The identical CDR3 is also encoded by other nucleotide sequences in the sample. The CDR3 DNA is TGTGCCAGCAGTTATTCCGGGACAACCGGGGAGCTGTTTTTT. Residues: CASSYSGTTGELFF. The chain joins TRBV6-5 to TRBJ2-2, with D possibly matching TRBD1 (6 bases). With 3 bases removed from V and 5 bases from J, the gap between germline ends came to 10 bases. The CDR3 has 14 residues. Germline V CDR1 and CDR2: MNHEY, SVGAGI.

V and J are TRBV4-3 and TRBJ1-5; no firm D call. The CDR3 runs 14 residues. The V end was cut by 0 bases, the J end by 4 bases, with 7 bases between. From germline, CDR1 is LGHNA and CDR2 YSLEER. Written as DNA, the CDR3 is TGCGCCAGCAGCCAAGATCGTAATAATCAGCCCCAGCATTTT. This encodes CASSQDRNNQPQHF.

The chain combines TRBV6-1 with TRBJ2-3, with D unresolved. This CDR3 spans 14 amino acids. Germline assignment: CDR1 MNHNS and CDR2 SASEGT. The V and J ends lost 5 bases and 4 bases respectively, with 13 bases between them. The CDR3 DNA reads as TGTGCCAGCAGTTATCTAGTCGGATCAGATACGCAGTATTTT. Translation gives CASSYLVGSDTQYF.

The chain joins TRBV2 to TRBJ2-7; possible D gene TRBD1, 5 bases. In germline, CDR1 is SNHLY, CDR2 FYNNEI. V lost 6 bases and J 3 bases, leaving 12 bases between the germline ends. This CDR3 has 13 residues. The CDR3 spells CASSHRYDYEQYF. CDR3 nucleotides: TGTGCCAGCAGCCACAGGTACGACTACGAGCAGTACTTC. The whole variable domain, remainder taken from reference TRBV2 and TRBJ2-7, is EPEVTQTPSHQVTQMGQEVILRCVPISNHLYFYWYRQILGQKVEFLVSFYNNEISEKSEIFDDQFSVERPDGSNFTLKIRSTKLEDSAMYFCASSHRYDYEQYFGPGTRLTVT.

The rearrangement uses TRBV5-1 and TRBJ1-6; 9 bases fit TRBD1. Unmatched junction bases numbered 5, after V lost 0 bases and J lost 7 bases. Germline values: CDR1 SGHRS, CDR2 YFSETQ. This CDR3 comprises 16 residues. CDR3 nucleotide sequence: TGCGCCAGCAGCTTGGTTATTGACAGGGGGAATTCACCCCTCCACTTT. Translating gives CASSLVIDRGNSPLHF. Full variable domain (rest looked up from reference TRBV5-1 and TRBJ1-6): KAGVTQTPRYLIKTRGQQVTLSCSPISGHRSVSWYQQTPGQGLQFLFEYFSETQRNKGNFPGRFSGRQFSNSRSEMNVSTLELGDSALYLCASSLVIDRGNSPLHFGNGTRLTVT.

This clone came up once. The chain is built from TRBV2 and TRBJ1-2; 7 bases are a match to TRBD1. The CDR3 is 14 residues long. Per the germline V gene, CDR1 is SNHLY and CDR2 is FYNNEI. Trimming at V came to 2 bases and at J to 4 bases, leaving 4 bases not matched to a gene. The CDR3 sequence is CASSEQQGTYGYTF. The CDR3 region has the DNA TGTGCCAGCAGTGAACAACAGGGGACCTATGGCTACACCTTC.

This clone was picked up one time. The chain joins TRBV6-4 to TRBJ2-1, with a tentative D call TRBD2 (6 bases). Germline V gene lookup returns CDR1 MRHNA and CDR2 SNTAGT. The V end was cut by 6 bases, the J end by 7 bases, with 16 bases between. CDR3 length: 14 amino acids. The CDR3 here is CASRPGTGENEQFF. CDR3 nucleotide sequence: TGTGCCAGCAGACCGGGGACTGGCGAAAATGAGCAGTTCTTC.

J is TRBJ2-1 and V is TRBV29-1; D perhaps matches TRBD2 (5 bases). There are 14 residues in the CDR3. CDR1 is SQVTM and CDR2 is ANQGSEA in the germline V gene. The V and J ends lost 6 bases and 6 bases respectively, with 18 bases between them. CDR3 protein: CSVFPGNTPNEQFF. DNA for the CDR3: TGCAGCGTCTTCCCGGGGAATACCCCCAATGAGCAGTTCTTC.

Here the CDR3 reads CASSPKGGNQPQHF. The CDR3 region has the DNA TGTGCCAGCTCACCAAAGGGAGGCAATCAGCCCCAGCATTTT. This sequence joins TRBV18 and TRBJ1-5; the D is unclear. CDR3 length equals 14 residues. Germline CDR1 and CDR2: KGHSH and LQKENI. V lost 2 bases, J lost 2 bases, and 7 bases lay in between.

The chain carries TRBV23-1 and TRBJ2-6; TRBD2 might be the D (5 bases). TRBV23-1 is known as an ORF, though its function is uncertain. V shed 3 bases and J shed 3 bases, with 12 bases lying between them. The CDR3 extends over 16 amino acids. DNA of the CDR3: TGCGCCAGCAGTCAGCCAGCCGGGAATGGGGCCAACGTCCTGACTTTC. Translating it yields CASSQPAGNGANVLTF.

The chain combines TRBV6-6 with TRBJ2-5, with 7 bases that match TRBD1. The end of the DNA is better explained by TRBJ2-7, so the J call may be wrong. The CDR3 is made up of 14 amino acids. In germline, CDR1 is MNHNY, CDR2 SVGAGI (reference sequence). CDR3 protein: CASSYTRQGYEQYF. CDR3 sequence (DNA): TGTGCCAGCAGTTACACCCGACAGGGCTACGAGCAGTACTTC.

The chain has TRBV11-2 and TRBJ2-5, with 9 bases fitting TRBD2. Germline V lookup: CDR1 SGHAT, CDR2 FQNNGV. The CDR3 is made up of 16 amino acids. V lost 6 bases and J lost 2; bases outside the gene matches: 10. CDR3 in amino acids: CASSYQASGAQETQYF. The CDR3 DNA sequence: TGTGCCAGCAGTTACCAGGCTAGCGGGGCGCAAGAGACCCAGTACTTC.

The chain recombines TRBV6-1 with TRBJ2-1; 7 positions match TRBD1. CDR1 is MNHNS and CDR2 is SASEGT in the germline V gene. This CDR3 has 12 residues. V was clipped by 4 bases and J by 7 bases; unmatched bases: 1. In DNA, the CDR3 is TGTGCCAGCAGTGGGGGACAGAATGAGCAGTTCTTC. Translated: CASSGGQNEQFF.

The chain couples TRBV27 to TRBJ1-1, with unresolved D. From germline, CDR1 is MNHEY and CDR2 SMNVEV (reference sequence). This CDR3 spans 11 amino acids. Trimming stripped 4 bases from V and 6 bases from J, with 6 bases between. DNA for the CDR3: TGTGCCAGCAGTTATGGGCCTGAAGCTTTCTTT. Its translation is CASSYGPEAFF.

The chain combines TRBV11-2 with TRBJ2-3, with D unresolved. In germline, CDR1 is SGHAT, CDR2 FQNNGV. V lost 5 bases to trimming and J lost 1 base, with 16 bases between them. The CDR3 consists of 16 residues. CDR3 coding DNA: TGTGCCAGCAGCCCGTTTCTAATTATCCGCACAGATACGCAGTATTTT. This encodes CASSPFLIIRTDTQYF. Looking up the rest from reference TRBV11-2 and TRBJ2-3 gives the full variable domain: EAGVAQSPRYKIIEKRQSVAFWCNPISGHATLYWYQQILGQGPKLLIQFQNNGVVDDSQLPKDRFSAERLKGVDSTLKIQPAKLEDSAVYLCASSPFLIIRTDTQYFGPGTRLTVL.

The rearrangement uses TRBV5-4 and TRBJ2-7; 9 bases map to TRBD2. Germline V CDR1 and CDR2: SGHNT, YYREEE (reference sequence). V gave up 4 bases and J gave up 4 bases; unmatched junction bases: 9. The CDR3 extends over 15 amino acids. CDR3 coding DNA: TGTGCCAGCAGCCGGGGGGCGGGGGGGCAGTACGAGCAGTACTTC. It specifies CASSRGAGGQYEQYF.

This chain connects TRBV18 to TRBJ2-5; 11 nucleotides align to TRBD2. V was clipped by 4 bases and J by 2 bases; unmatched bases: 3. The CDR3 has 15 amino acids. Germline V gene lookup returns CDR1 KGHSH and CDR2 LQKENI. The CDR3 sequence: CASSRASGGQETQYF. The CDR3 bases are TGTGCCAGCTCACGAGCTAGCGGGGGGCAAGAGACCCAGTACTTC.

The genes are TRBV5-1 and TRBJ1-1, with 8 bases identical to TRBD1. The germline CDR1 and CDR2 sequences are SGHRS and YFSETQ. The V gene end was trimmed by 6 bases and the J gene end by 1 base; junction bases not matched to a gene: 5. The CDR3 consists of 14 residues. The DNA for the CDR3 is TGCGCCAGCATGACCGGGACAGGGAACACTGAAGCTTTCTTT. As protein: CASMTGTGNTEAFF.

This clone showed up just a few times. The chain has TRBV10-2 and TRBJ2-4; 7 bases agree with TRBD1. V lost 2 bases, J lost 6 bases, and 1 base stayed unmatched. This CDR3 has 13 amino acids. From germline, CDR1 is WSHSY and CDR2 SAAADI. In nucleotides, the CDR3 is TGCGCCAGCAGTGAGGAGGGGGCAAACATTCAGTACTTC. Its protein product is CASSEEGANIQYF.

This chain links TRBV6-1 with TRBJ1-1; 9 bases agree with TRBD1. The CDR3 has 16 residues. The J segment lost 1 base and the V segment lost 4 bases, leaving 7 bases of the junction unmatched. CDR1 MNHNS and CDR2 SASEGT come from the germline V gene. For the CDR3, the DNA is TGTGCCAGCAGTGTTATCCCGGGACAGGGGAACACTGAAGCTTTCTTT. Amino acids: CASSVIPGQGNTEAFF.

The genes are TRBV6-1 and TRBJ2-5, with TRBD1 matching over 9 bases. V shed 7 bases, J shed 5 bases, and the junction held 11 bases outside the gene matches. This CDR3 has 15 amino acids. Germline CDR1 is MNHNS and CDR2 is SASEGT. CDR3: CASTPGTGSWETQYF. The CDR3, as DNA: TGTGCCAGCACCCCAGGGACAGGGTCATGGGAGACCCAGTACTTC.

The rearrangement uses TRBV28 and TRBJ2-3; a possible D gene is TRBD2 (5 bases). V lost 5 bases, J lost 4 bases, and 16 bases lay in between. The CDR3 length is 15 residues. Germline lookup yields CDR1 MDHEN and CDR2 SYDVKM. CDR3 sequence (DNA): TGTGCCAGCAGTACCCGGACTGACACTCCAGATACGCAGTATTTT. This codes for CASSTRTDTPDTQYF.